This T cell receptor beta chain stems from a study of CD8 T cells in Susac syndrome. This CDR3 is built from 13 residues. Trimming took off 2 bases at V and 6 bases at J, with 10 bases between the two ends. Per the germline V gene, CDR1 is MNHEY and CDR2 is SVGAGI. Reverse transcription used about 0.5 to 1 ug RNA and random hexamers. It was immunoSEQ multiplex PCR that amplified TCR beta CDR3 across 54 Vbeta and 13 Jbeta. One entry per CDR3 protein, called by TCRdb with MiXCR from the immunoSEQ multiplex PCR reads. The data hold tens of thousands of distinct CDR3 sequences, with 90% to 95% observed a single time.

This sequence was found in a human donor with Susac syndrome. Sequences were obtained from CD8+ T cells from PBMCs. The V gene is TRBV6-5, the J gene TRBJ1-2; the D is unclear. Here the CDR3 DNA reads TGTGCCAGCAGTTACGGGTGGGTGGATGGCTACACCTTC. Residues: CASSYGWVDGYTF.